The 15 T cell receptor beta chains below were found in one sample sequenced in a study of cytomegalovirus exposure and HLA in healthy donors. PCR primers comprised 60 Vbeta and 13 Jbeta primers. Assay used: immunoSEQ multiplex PCR; TCRdb lists only in-frame clones, some missing. The sample shows over 100,000 clones, more than 65% of them seen only once. Material for sequencing was PBMCs. These receptors were obtained from a male donor in good health and CMV-seropositive.

The chain employs TRBV19 and TRBJ2-1; the D gene is possibly TRBD2 (6 bases). V dropped 5 bases and J dropped 5 bases, with 22 bases sitting between them. The CDR3 runs to 17 residues. Per the germline V gene, CDR1 is LNHDA and CDR2 is SQIVND (reference sequence). Written as DNA, the CDR3 is TGTGCCAGTAGTGCGGCCACCCTAGCGTCATTTAACAATGAGCAGTTCTTC. Translated: CASSAATLASFNNEQFF.

The table lists this clone with a count of one. This chain connects TRBV6-6 to TRBJ1-1; 9 positions agree with TRBD1. The CDR3 has 16 amino acids. After removal of 0 bases from V and 5 bases from J, the junction contained 7 bases not matched to a gene. From germline, CDR1 is MNHNY and CDR2 SVGAGI (reference sequence). The CDR3 reads CASSYSHRGLWTEAFF. CDR3 nucleotide sequence: TGTGCCAGCAGTTACTCGCACAGGGGGCTTTGGACTGAAGCTTTCTTT.

J is TRBJ1-4 and V is TRBV29-1; D possibly corresponds to TRBD1 (6 bases). This CDR3 is built from 15 residues. The germline gives CDR1 SQVTM, CDR2 ANQGSEA. V was clipped by 6 bases and J by 8 bases, with 22 bases between them. CDR3 coding DNA: TGCAGCGTCCTCAATTGGCAGGGGCCCGTGGAAAAACTGTTTTTT. It translates to CSVLNWQGPVEKLFF.

This clone came up once. DNA for the CDR3: TGTGCCAGCAGCAAACACCGGGGGAGCTCCTACAATGAGCAGTTCTTC. It translates to CASSKHRGSSYNEQFF. V is TRBV9 and J is TRBJ2-1; a weak D match, TRBD2 (6 bases). V lost 4 bases and J 0 bases, leaving 14 bases between the germline ends. Germline loops: CDR1 SGDLS, CDR2 YYNGEE. CDR3 length: 16 amino acids.

V gene TRBV5-1 combines with J gene TRBJ1-4; the match to TRBD1 covers 7 bases. Germline V gives CDR1 SGHRS, CDR2 YFSETQ. The trim removed 2 bases at V and 8 bases at J, leaving 6 bases unmatched. This CDR3 is built from 14 residues. CDR3 DNA: TGCGCCAGCAGCTTTGGGACAGTGGAGGAAAAACTGTTTTTT. It translates to CASSFGTVEEKLFF.

The V gene is TRBV10-3, the J gene TRBJ1-6; D not resolved. Germline CDR1 is ENHRY and CDR2 is SYGVKD. The ends were cut back, 6 bases at V and 0 bases at J, with 6 bases in the middle. The CDR3 covers 14 residues. Here the CDR3 DNA reads TGTGCCATCAGCGTGAGCTCCTATAATTCACCCCTCCACTTT. Translation gives CAISVSSYNSPLHF.

The chain couples TRBV5-4 to TRBJ2-7, with TRBD1 identical over 12 bases. J was trimmed by 4 bases and V by 4 bases; bases with no gene match: 6. The germline V gene encodes CDR1 SGHNT and CDR2 YYREEE (reference sequence). The length of the CDR3 is 15 residues. The CDR3 DNA is TGTGCCAGCAGCCCCGGGACAGGGGGCGCATACGAGCAGTACTTC. It translates to CASSPGTGGAYEQYF.

This chain joins TRBV18 and TRBJ2-7; no definite D call. The germline V and J ends were trimmed by 5 bases and 5 bases, with 13 bases remaining between them. This CDR3 contains 13 residues. CDR1 and CDR2 from the germline V gene are KGHSH and LQKENI. The CDR3 nucleotides are TGTGCCAGCTCAGAGATAAATACCAACGAGCAGTACTTC. It translates to CASSEINTNEQYF.

The chain is built from TRBV10-3 and TRBJ1-2, with TRBD1 as a possible D gene (6 bases). This CDR3 is built from 13 residues. V was clipped by 7 bases and J by 1 base, with 10 bases between them. Germline lookup yields CDR1 ENHRY and CDR2 SYGVKD. CDR3 DNA: TGTGCCATCACGGGCAGGGGTAACTATGGCTACACCTTC. Protein: CAITGRGNYGYTF.

V usage is TRBV6-6 and J usage is TRBJ1-1, with 12 bases fitting TRBD1. J lost 6 bases, V lost 5 bases, and 4 bases had no gene match. Germline assignment: CDR1 MNHNY and CDR2 SVGAGI (reference sequence). This CDR3 region has 14 residues. CDR3 sequence: CASSPGTGGPEAFF. CDR3 bases: TGTGCCAGCAGTCCCGGGACAGGGGGCCCTGAAGCTTTCTTT.

This clone appeared a few times. The chain has TRBV5-1 and TRBJ2-3; 7 nucleotides line up with TRBD2. This CDR3 contains 16 residues. V was clipped by 0 bases and J by 3 bases; unmatched bases: 7. From germline, CDR1 is SGHRS and CDR2 YFSETQ. This CDR3 is CASSLAAGEGTDTQYF. The DNA of the CDR3 is TGCGCCAGCAGCTTGGCGGCGGGAGAAGGAACAGATACGCAGTATTTT. The variable domain in full, with the rest retrieved from reference TRBV5-1 and TRBJ2-3, is KAGVTQTPRYLIKTRGQQVTLSCSPISGHRSVSWYQQTPGQGLQFLFEYFSETQRNKGNFPGRFSGRQFSNSRSEMNVSTLELGDSALYLCASSLAAGEGTDTQYFGPGTRLTVL.

The chain is built from TRBV19 and TRBJ1-2, with D uncertain. V lost 3 bases and J 1 base, leaving 15 bases between the germline ends. This CDR3 is 16 amino acids long. Germline values: CDR1 LNHDA, CDR2 SQIVND (reference sequence). CDR3 nucleotides: TGTGCCAGTAGTATGGTTTTCGAGATCTATAACTATGGCTACACCTTC. Residues: CASSMVFEIYNYGYTF.

This clone has only a few counts. This chain links TRBV5-6 with TRBJ2-5; possibly TRBD1 for D (6 bases). The CDR3 spans 14 residues. CDR1 and CDR2 from the germline V gene are SGHDT and YYEEEE. V gave up 2 bases and J gave up 3 bases, with 11 bases separating them. CDR3 sequence (DNA): TGTGCCAGCAGCTTACAGGGAGCAGAAGAGACCCAGTACTTC. Amino acid sequence: CASSLQGAEETQYF.

The CDR3 sequence: CASSSGTGGRETQYF. CDR3 DNA: TGTGCCAGCAGCTCAGGGACAGGGGGCCGGGAGACCCAGTACTTC. The V gene is TRBV5-4, the J gene TRBJ2-5; 12 bases are a match to TRBD1. CDR1 and CDR2 from the germline V gene are SGHNT and YYREEE (reference sequence). J lost 5 bases, V lost 3 bases, and 5 bases had no gene match. The CDR3 covers 15 residues.

This clone was counted a few times. Other nucleotide sequences from this sample produce the same CDR3. The gene calls are TRBV5-1 and TRBJ2-5, with D perhaps TRBD2 (6 bases). V lost 0 bases to trimming and J lost 5 bases, with 11 bases between them. Germline CDR1 and CDR2: SGHRS and YFSETQ. The CDR3 is 14 amino acids. The CDR3 DNA follows: TGCGCCAGCAGCTTGGCCGGGAGTACGGAGACCCAGTACTTC. Translated: CASSLAGSTETQYF.